This is a list of T cell receptor beta chains from one sample in a study of blood T cells in healthy people across ages. TCRdb redid the calling of the 5' RACE reads with MiXCR, one entry per CDR3 protein. Of some 880,000 distinct CDR3 sequences in the sample, around 36% were seen once. The sequenced sample consisted of blood. The receptors were gathered from a young man in good health. CDR3s include the opening cysteine and the closing phenylalanine or tryptophan. The order of the fields is CDR3 DNA, CDR3 protein, CDR3 length, J gene, clone size, V gene, D gene. A D gene is named only where the DNA matches it firmly. Some rows have no size entry. The others give once, few or many, or a class for an expanded clone.

cdr3_nt: TGCGCCAGCAGCTTGGTGGAGGACTCCACAGATACGCAGTATTTT
cdr3_aa: CASSLVEDSTDTQYF
cdr3_length: 15
j_call: TRBJ2-3
clone_size: few
v_call: TRBV5-1
d_call: .

cdr3_nt: TGTGCCAGCAGCCATTCGACAGGACTGGGCAATCAGCCCCAGCATTTT
cdr3_aa: CASSHSTGLGNQPQHF
cdr3_length: 16
j_call: TRBJ1-5
clone_size: .
v_call: TRBV3-1
d_call: .

cdr3_nt: TGCAGTGCTTTTGCCCTGGACATCTCCAACACAGATACGCAGTATTTT
cdr3_aa: CSAFALDISNTDTQYF
cdr3_length: 16
j_call: TRBJ2-3
clone_size: .
v_call: TRBV20-1
d_call: .

cdr3_nt: TGCAGTGCTAATGTCAGGGGCACAGATACGCAGTATTTT
cdr3_aa: CSANVRGTDTQYF
cdr3_length: 13
j_call: TRBJ2-3
clone_size: .
v_call: TRBV20-1
d_call: .

cdr3_nt: TGTGCCAGCAGCGTACAGGGTCAGGATACGCAGTATTTT
cdr3_aa: CASSVQGQDTQYF
cdr3_length: 13
j_call: TRBJ2-3
clone_size: few
v_call: TRBV7-2
d_call: .

cdr3_nt: TGCAGTGCGTACTACGACACCTACAATGAGCAGTACTTC
cdr3_aa: CSAYYDTYNEQYF
cdr3_length: 13
j_call: TRBJ2-7
clone_size: few
v_call: TRBV20-1
d_call: .

cdr3_nt: TGTGCCAGTAGCCAAGTGAGGACAGGACGGGAGACCCAGTTCTTC
cdr3_aa: CASSQVRTGRETQFF
cdr3_length: 15
j_call: TRBJ2-1
clone_size: .
v_call: TRBV4-2
d_call: .

cdr3_nt: TGTGCCATCAGTGATCTACACTTTCTCGCTGGTGGCTACACCTTC
cdr3_aa: CAISDLHFLAGGYTF
cdr3_length: 15
j_call: TRBJ1-2
clone_size: .
v_call: TRBV10-3
d_call: .

cdr3_nt: TGCGCCAGCAGCCGCGGTTCGGGCTACACCTTC
cdr3_aa: CASSRGSGYTF
cdr3_length: 11
j_call: TRBJ1-2
clone_size: few
v_call: TRBV4-1
d_call: .

cdr3_nt: TGCGCCAGCAGCTTACAGCGACACACCACTGAAGCTTTCTTT
cdr3_aa: CASSLQRHTTEAFF
cdr3_length: 14
j_call: TRBJ1-1
clone_size: .
v_call: TRBV5-1
d_call: .

cdr3_nt: TGCAGTGCTAGCCGTTTAGGCAGGGCGGTCTACGAGCAGTACTTC
cdr3_aa: CSASRLGRAVYEQYF
cdr3_length: 15
j_call: TRBJ2-7
clone_size: few
v_call: TRBV20-1
d_call: .

cdr3_nt: TGCAGTGCTTCCCAGCCCCCGAGCTATGGCTACACCTTC
cdr3_aa: CSASQPPSYGYTF
cdr3_length: 13
j_call: TRBJ1-2
clone_size: .
v_call: TRBV20-1
d_call: .

cdr3_nt: TGTGCCAGCAGCTTAGGAACAGGGGGAAACTCCTACAATGAGCAGTTCTTC
cdr3_aa: CASSLGTGGNSYNEQFF
cdr3_length: 17
j_call: TRBJ2-1
clone_size: few
v_call: TRBV7-8
d_call: TRBD1

cdr3_nt: TGCGCCAGCAGCCAAGATCCGGCGGTTAGCACAGATACGCAGTATTTT
cdr3_aa: CASSQDPAVSTDTQYF
cdr3_length: 16
j_call: TRBJ2-3
clone_size: .
v_call: TRBV4-1
d_call: .

cdr3_nt: TGTGCCTGGAGTCCCGGGGAGGCTGGCTACACCTTC
cdr3_aa: CAWSPGEAGYTF
cdr3_length: 12
j_call: TRBJ1-2
clone_size: .
v_call: TRBV30
d_call: .

cdr3_nt: TGCAGTGCTAGAGTTAGGGGAACCATTTATAATTCACCCCTCCACTTT
cdr3_aa: CSARVRGTIYNSPLHF
cdr3_length: 16
j_call: TRBJ1-6
clone_size: few
v_call: TRBV20-1
d_call: .

cdr3_nt: TGTGCCAGCAGCTTAGAGGCTGCAACGGGGGGATCCTACAATGAGCAGTTCTTC
cdr3_aa: CASSLEAATGGSYNEQFF
cdr3_length: 18
j_call: TRBJ2-1
clone_size: .
v_call: TRBV7-2
d_call: TRBD2

cdr3_nt: TGTGCCAGCAGTTCCCCGGACAATGAGCAGTACTTC
cdr3_aa: CASSSPDNEQYF
cdr3_length: 12
j_call: TRBJ2-7
clone_size: few
v_call: TRBV27
d_call: .

cdr3_nt: TGTGCCAGCAGCTTAACTGGACTACCGTACAATGAGCAGTTCTTC
cdr3_aa: CASSLTGLPYNEQFF
cdr3_length: 15
j_call: TRBJ2-1
clone_size: few
v_call: TRBV11-2
d_call: .

cdr3_nt: TGCAGTGCTGGGACTAGCGGGGGTGCGTCGGAGCAGTACTTC
cdr3_aa: CSAGTSGGASEQYF
cdr3_length: 14
j_call: TRBJ2-5
clone_size: .
v_call: TRBV20-1
d_call: TRBD2

cdr3_nt: TGTGCCAGCAGCTTCGCCGGGACTAGAATTTCAGATACGCAGTATTTT
cdr3_aa: CASSFAGTRISDTQYF
cdr3_length: 16
j_call: TRBJ2-3
clone_size: few
v_call: TRBV9
d_call: TRBD2

cdr3_nt: TGCAGTGCTAGAAGCGGGGGCGGAGGCGATCAGCCCCAGCATTTT
cdr3_aa: CSARSGGGGDQPQHF
cdr3_length: 15
j_call: TRBJ1-5
clone_size: few
v_call: TRBV20-1
d_call: .

cdr3_nt: TGTGCCAGCAGCAAACGGGACAGCGAGCAGTACTTC
cdr3_aa: CASSKRDSEQYF
cdr3_length: 12
j_call: TRBJ2-7
clone_size: .
v_call: TRBV21-1
d_call: .

cdr3_nt: TGTGCCAGCAGTTTATCAGGGGAATATGGCTACACCTTC
cdr3_aa: CASSLSGEYGYTF
cdr3_length: 13
j_call: TRBJ1-2
clone_size: .
v_call: TRBV27
d_call: .

cdr3_nt: TGTGCCAGCAGTCCGACCTTGGGGACAGGGGCCCTCACCTTC
cdr3_aa: CASSPTLGTGALTF
cdr3_length: 14
j_call: TRBJ1-2
clone_size: few
v_call: TRBV12-3/TRBV12-4
d_call: TRBD1

cdr3_nt: TGCAGTGCCCTGCGGGACGCCGCCTACAATGAGCAGTTCTTC
cdr3_aa: CSALRDAAYNEQFF
cdr3_length: 14
j_call: TRBJ2-1
clone_size: many
v_call: TRBV20-1
d_call: .

cdr3_nt: TGTGCCAGCAGTCCGACTAGCGGGAGGCCAGATACGCAGTATTTT
cdr3_aa: CASSPTSGRPDTQYF
cdr3_length: 15
j_call: TRBJ2-3
clone_size: .
v_call: TRBV28
d_call: TRBD2

cdr3_nt: TGTGCCAGCAGCTTAGCGGGGGCAGTTGTGACCCAGTACTTC
cdr3_aa: CASSLAGAVVTQYF
cdr3_length: 14
j_call: TRBJ2-5
clone_size: .
v_call: TRBV7-6
d_call: .

cdr3_nt: TGCGCCAGCAGCCAAGGGCGGGCATCAACTAATGAAAAACTGTTTTTT
cdr3_aa: CASSQGRASTNEKLFF
cdr3_length: 16
j_call: TRBJ1-4
clone_size: few
v_call: TRBV4-3
d_call: .

cdr3_nt: TGTGCCAGCAGTGGGAGGGGGGGGGCCTTTGGAGCTTTCTTT
cdr3_aa: CASSGRGGAFGAFF
cdr3_length: 14
j_call: TRBJ1-1
clone_size: .
v_call: TRBV25-1
d_call: .

cdr3_nt: TGTGCCAGCAGCCCAGTTTCAGTCGGGGGCGGTGAGTACAATGAGCAGTTCTTC
cdr3_aa: CASSPVSVGGGEYNEQFF
cdr3_length: 18
j_call: TRBJ2-1
clone_size: .
v_call: TRBV12-3/TRBV12-4
d_call: .

cdr3_nt: TGCAGTGCTAGAGTTAGTAGGGACCCAACCTACGAGCAGTACTTC
cdr3_aa: CSARVSRDPTYEQYF
cdr3_length: 15
j_call: TRBJ2-7
clone_size: .
v_call: TRBV20-1
d_call: .

cdr3_nt: TGTGCCAGCAGTGATAGACAGGTGGAGCCCGTCAGAGAGACCCAGTACTTC
cdr3_aa: CASSDRQVEPVRETQYF
cdr3_length: 17
j_call: TRBJ2-5
clone_size: few
v_call: TRBV25-1
d_call: .

cdr3_nt: TGCAGTGCTAGCGGTCGCAACAGCAGGGATCAGCCCCAGCATTTT
cdr3_aa: CSASGRNSRDQPQHF
cdr3_length: 15
j_call: TRBJ1-5
clone_size: .
v_call: TRBV20-1
d_call: .

cdr3_nt: TGTGCCAGCGACCCCTACAATGAGCAGTACTTC
cdr3_aa: CASDPYNEQYF
cdr3_length: 11
j_call: TRBJ2-7
clone_size: .
v_call: TRBV7-9
d_call: .

cdr3_nt: TGCGCCAGCAGTACCTTATGGACCGCTAATGAAAAACTGTTTTTT
cdr3_aa: CASSTLWTANEKLFF
cdr3_length: 15
j_call: TRBJ1-4
clone_size: few
v_call: TRBV4-3
d_call: .

cdr3_nt: TGTGCCAGCAGCTCCAGGGCAGGCAATGAGCAGTTCTTC
cdr3_aa: CASSSRAGNEQFF
cdr3_length: 13
j_call: TRBJ2-1
clone_size: .
v_call: TRBV7-2
d_call: .

cdr3_nt: TGTGCCAGCAGCCCCGGCCCAGGGGTTCGGTACTTC
cdr3_aa: CASSPGPGVRYF
cdr3_length: 12
j_call: TRBJ2-5
clone_size: .
v_call: TRBV12-3/TRBV12-4
d_call: .

cdr3_nt: TGCAGTGCTACCCGTGCTTTAGGAGGCTACGAGCAGTACTTC
cdr3_aa: CSATRALGGYEQYF
cdr3_length: 14
j_call: TRBJ2-7
clone_size: .
v_call: TRBV20-1
d_call: .

cdr3_nt: TGTGCCAGCAGCCTTCATGAGGGTTACGAGCAGTACTTC
cdr3_aa: CASSLHEGYEQYF
cdr3_length: 13
j_call: TRBJ2-7
clone_size: .
v_call: TRBV5-5
d_call: .

cdr3_nt: TGTGCCAGCACCCCACTCGGTGGGACAGGTTTAAACTATGGCTACACCTTC
cdr3_aa: CASTPLGGTGLNYGYTF
cdr3_length: 17
j_call: TRBJ1-2
clone_size: .
v_call: TRBV7-9
d_call: TRBD1

cdr3_nt: TGTGCCAGCAGTTACGTCTGGGAACCTCGCTACACCTTC
cdr3_aa: CASSYVWEPRYTF
cdr3_length: 13
j_call: TRBJ1-2
clone_size: few
v_call: TRBV6-2/TRBV6-3
d_call: .

cdr3_nt: TGCAGCGTTGAAGGGCCCTGGAACATTCAGTACTTC
cdr3_aa: CSVEGPWNIQYF
cdr3_length: 12
j_call: TRBJ2-4
clone_size: many
v_call: TRBV29-1
d_call: .

cdr3_nt: TGTGCCAGCAGCCGGAACAGGGGGGGCTACGAGCAGTACTTC
cdr3_aa: CASSRNRGGYEQYF
cdr3_length: 14
j_call: TRBJ2-7
clone_size: .
v_call: TRBV5-5
d_call: .

cdr3_nt: TGTGCCAGCAGTTACAAGGTGGGGTTTGACACTGAAGCTTTCTTT
cdr3_aa: CASSYKVGFDTEAFF
cdr3_length: 15
j_call: TRBJ1-1
clone_size: .
v_call: TRBV6-5
d_call: .

cdr3_nt: TGCAGCGTTGACACCAACGGACAGGGCCTGAGGTGGACAGATACGCAGTATTTT
cdr3_aa: CSVDTNGQGLRWTDTQYF
cdr3_length: 18
j_call: TRBJ2-3
clone_size: many
v_call: TRBV29-1
d_call: TRBD1

cdr3_nt: TGTGCCAGCAGTGAGCCCGGGGTCACCGGGGAGCTGTTTTTT
cdr3_aa: CASSEPGVTGELFF
cdr3_length: 14
j_call: TRBJ2-2
clone_size: few
v_call: TRBV25-1
d_call: .

cdr3_nt: TGCAGTGCTAGAGATCGGCTAGCGGCATCCAATGAGCAGTTCTTC
cdr3_aa: CSARDRLAASNEQFF
cdr3_length: 15
j_call: TRBJ2-1
clone_size: many
v_call: TRBV20-1
d_call: TRBD2

cdr3_nt: TGTGCCAGCAGCTTAGCGCACGCACAGGCCTACGAGCAGTACTTC
cdr3_aa: CASSLAHAQAYEQYF
cdr3_length: 15
j_call: TRBJ2-7
clone_size: few
v_call: TRBV7-2
d_call: .

cdr3_nt: TGTGCCATCAGTGAAAGGACAGTGAACACTGAAGCTTTCTTT
cdr3_aa: CAISERTVNTEAFF
cdr3_length: 14
j_call: TRBJ1-1
clone_size: .
v_call: TRBV10-3
d_call: .

cdr3_nt: TGTGCCATCAGGGACACAAATGAGCAGTTCTTC
cdr3_aa: CAIRDTNEQFF
cdr3_length: 11
j_call: TRBJ2-1
clone_size: many
v_call: TRBV10-3
d_call: .

cdr3_nt: TGTGCCAGCAGCTTAAGACACAGCTCTGGAAACACCATATATTTT
cdr3_aa: CASSLRHSSGNTIYF
cdr3_length: 15
j_call: TRBJ1-3
clone_size: few
v_call: TRBV7-2
d_call: .

cdr3_nt: TGTGCTAGCAGCTTAGACCAAGGTGCAGATACGCAGTATTTT
cdr3_aa: CASSLDQGADTQYF
cdr3_length: 14
j_call: TRBJ2-3
clone_size: many
v_call: TRBV7-7
d_call: .

cdr3_nt: TGCAGTGCTAAACAGGGATTAAACTGTGGCTACACCTTC
cdr3_aa: CSAKQGLNCGYTF
cdr3_length: 13
j_call: TRBJ1-2
clone_size: once
v_call: TRBV20-1
d_call: .

cdr3_nt: TGTGCCAGCAGCCCCAGACAGGGTACTAGCACAGATACGCAGTATTTT
cdr3_aa: CASSPRQGTSTDTQYF
cdr3_length: 16
j_call: TRBJ2-3
clone_size: .
v_call: TRBV7-9
d_call: TRBD1

cdr3_nt: TGCAGCGTTGAACCAGGGTATGGCACTGAAGCTTTCTTT
cdr3_aa: CSVEPGYGTEAFF
cdr3_length: 13
j_call: TRBJ1-1
clone_size: many
v_call: TRBV29-1
d_call: .

cdr3_nt: TGTGCCACCAGCGAACAGTCGACAGATACGCAGTATTTT
cdr3_aa: CATSEQSTDTQYF
cdr3_length: 13
j_call: TRBJ2-3
clone_size: few
v_call: TRBV15
d_call: .

cdr3_nt: TGTGCCAGCAGCTTGGACAGGGGGCGGGTCACTGAAGCTTTCTTT
cdr3_aa: CASSLDRGRVTEAFF
cdr3_length: 15
j_call: TRBJ1-1
clone_size: .
v_call: TRBV5-5
d_call: TRBD1

cdr3_nt: TGTGCCAGCAGTCCACGGACTAGCGGGGCTGACGGGGAGCTGTTTTTT
cdr3_aa: CASSPRTSGADGELFF
cdr3_length: 16
j_call: TRBJ2-2
clone_size: .
v_call: TRBV9
d_call: TRBD2